The 17 T cell receptor beta chains below come from one sample, sequenced in a study of technical replicates of blood from a few donors. The method was immunoSEQ multiplex PCR; TCRdb's version includes in-frame clones alone and lacks a portion of them. The profile shows tens of thousands of clones, around 92% of them singletons. The specimen was T cells isolated from PBMCs. The receptors stem from a human donor in good health.

The chain recombines TRBV6-6 with TRBJ2-5, with 7 bases matching TRBD1. The trim removed 4 bases at V and 5 bases at J, leaving 4 bases unmatched. The CDR3 has 13 residues. The germline V gene encodes CDR1 MNHNY and CDR2 SVGAGI (reference sequence). CDR3 bases: TGTGCCAGCAGTTTGGGACAGATCGAGACCCAGTACTTC. Residues: CASSLGQIETQYF.

In its sample, this clone was seen once. The V call is TRBV4-2, the J call TRBJ2-1, with 8 bases fitting TRBD2. Trimming removed 4 bases from V and 5 bases from J; junction bases left unmatched: 4. The length of the CDR3 is 14 residues. In germline, CDR1 is LGHNA, CDR2 YNFKEQ. The CDR3 spells CASSPLAVDNEQFF. The CDR3 coding sequence is TGTGCCAGCAGCCCACTAGCGGTAGACAATGAGCAGTTCTTC.

The V and J genes are TRBV18 and TRBJ2-3, with 8 bases aligning to TRBD2. The germline V gene has CDR1 KGHSH and CDR2 LQKENI. The CDR3 extends over 13 amino acids. The junction had 3 bases not matched to a gene; V was cut back by 5 bases and J by 5 bases. The CDR3: CASSGLAGDTQYF. As DNA, the CDR3 is TGTGCCAGCTCAGGACTAGCTGGAGATACGCAGTATTTT.

This clone appeared a single time. V is TRBV7-9 and J is TRBJ2-1; TRBD2 might be the D (6 bases). Germline V lookup: CDR1 SEHNR, CDR2 FQNEAQ (reference sequence). This CDR3 contains 15 residues. With 1 base removed from V and 7 bases from J, the gap between germline ends came to 14 bases. The CDR3 spells CASSLGRGARNEQFF. The CDR3 DNA reads as TGTGCCAGCAGCTTAGGGAGGGGCGCGAGGAATGAGCAGTTCTTC.

This clone came up once. V is TRBV29-1 and J is TRBJ2-1; D unresolved. CDR3 length: 10 amino acids. The V gene's germline CDR1 is SQVTM and CDR2 ANQGSEA. Trimming shortened V by 7 bases and J by 8 bases, and 9 bases separated the two germline ends. The CDR3 reads CSGSFDEQFF. The DNA of the CDR3 is TGCAGCGGGAGTTTTGATGAGCAGTTCTTC.

This clone has only one observation. This chain connects TRBV11-2 to TRBJ2-7; 9 bases map to TRBD1. V trimming: 3 bases; J trimming: 0 bases; junction bases outside the gene matches: 9. The CDR3 contains 17 residues. Germline lookup yields CDR1 SGHAT and CDR2 FQNNGV. The CDR3 coding sequence is TGTGCCAGCAGCTTCGGGACAGGGCCTCGTTTCTCCTACGAGCAGTACTTC. This encodes CASSFGTGPRFSYEQYF. Combining the CDR3 with reference TRBV11-2 and TRBJ2-7 gives the whole variable domain EAGVAQSPRYKIIEKRQSVAFWCNPISGHATLYWYQQILGQGPKLLIQFQNNGVVDDSQLPKDRFSAERLKGVDSTLKIQPAKLEDSAVYLCASSFGTGPRFSYEQYFGPGTRLTVT.

The CDR3 sequence: CASSLKLTGDWSYGYTF. As DNA, the CDR3 is TGCGCCAGCAGCTTGAAGCTGACAGGGGATTGGTCATACGGCTACACCTTC. The chain uses TRBV5-1 and TRBJ1-2; 8 nucleotides line up with TRBD1. Per the germline V gene, CDR1 is SGHRS and CDR2 is YFSETQ. The CDR3 runs to 17 residues. V lost 1 base, J lost 8 bases, and 16 bases stayed unmatched.

This clone was recorded once. The chain links TRBV11-1 to TRBJ2-5, with D unclear. The germline gives CDR1 SGHAT, CDR2 FQDESV (reference sequence). V dropped 1 base and J dropped 5 bases, with 8 bases sitting between them. The CDR3 length is 13 residues. The CDR3 spells CASSLELQETQYF. The CDR3 DNA reads as TGTGCCAGCAGCTTAGAGTTACAGGAGACCCAGTACTTC.

The chain uses TRBV5-1 and TRBJ1-4, with D unresolved. Deletions cut 5 bases from V and 8 bases from J, with 22 bases between. The CDR3 has 16 residues. CDR1 and CDR2 (germline): SGHRS, YFSETQ. This CDR3 is CASSPRTLTTFEKLFF. The CDR3 DNA sequence: TGCGCCAGCAGTCCTCGAACCCTCACAACATTCGAAAAACTGTTTTTT. The whole variable domain, filled in from reference TRBV5-1 and TRBJ1-4, reads KAGVTQTPRYLIKTRGQQVTLSCSPISGHRSVSWYQQTPGQGLQFLFEYFSETQRNKGNFPGRFSGRQFSNSRSEMNVSTLELGDSALYLCASSPRTLTTFEKLFFGSGTQLSVL.

This clone has just one count. The chain is built from TRBV9 and TRBJ1-5, with 7 nucleotides matching TRBD1. Looked up from germline, CDR1 is SGDLS and CDR2 is YYNGEE. Losses at the gene ends were 2 bases for V and 5 bases for J; bases not matched to a gene: 7. This CDR3 region has 15 residues. The CDR3, as DNA: TGTGCCAGCAGCGTGGGACAGACCCTATATCAGCCCCAGCATTTT. This sequence encodes CASSVGQTLYQPQHF.

J is TRBJ2-2 and V is TRBV11-3, with a weak D call TRBD2 (5 bases). This CDR3 is built from 16 residues. The germline V and J ends were trimmed by 3 bases and 2 bases, with 13 bases remaining between them. Germline loops: CDR1 SGHNT, CDR2 YENEEA. CDR3 in DNA: TGTGCCAGCAGCTTTTGGGGAGAGGGTAACACCGGGGAGCTGTTTTTT. This encodes CASSFWGEGNTGELFF. Using reference TRBV11-3 and TRBJ2-2 for the parts outside the CDR3, the full variable domain is EAGVVQSPRYKIIEKKQPVAFWCNPISGHNTLYWYLQNLGQGPELLIRYENEEAVDDSQLPKDRFSAERLKGVDSTLKIQPAELGDSAVYLCASSFWGEGNTGELFFGEGSRLTVL.

The rearrangement uses TRBV30 and TRBJ2-2; D may be TRBD2 (6 bases). This CDR3 has 15 amino acids. Germline CDR1 and CDR2: GTSNPN and SVGIG (reference sequence). The V end lost 0 bases, the J end lost 3 bases, and 11 bases lay between the germline ends. In nucleotides, the CDR3 is TGTGCCTGGAGTGTATTTGGGAGGCACACCGGGGAGCTGTTTTTT. Protein: CAWSVFGRHTGELFF.

The rearrangement joins TRBV12-5 to TRBJ1-1; weak D call: TRBD1 (5 bases). This CDR3 has 13 residues. Germline lookup yields CDR1 LGHNT and CDR2 FRNRAP. V lost 1 base, J lost 7 bases, and 10 bases lay in between. In nucleotides, the CDR3 is TGTGCTAGTGGTTTGGAGACAGACCGTGAAGCTTTCTTT. This translates into CASGLETDREAFF.

This clone was seen just once. This chain links TRBV10-3 with TRBJ2-1; 11 bases agree with TRBD2. CDR1 ENHRY and CDR2 SYGVKD come from the germline V gene. The CDR3 runs 15 residues. V was clipped by 5 bases and J by 4 bases; unmatched bases: 4. CDR3 in amino acids: CAISLAGGIYNEQFF. In DNA, the CDR3 is TGTGCCATCAGTTTAGCGGGAGGGATATACAATGAGCAGTTCTTC.

The chain combines TRBV2 with TRBJ2-7; D is uncertain. The germline CDR1 and CDR2 sequences are SNHLY and FYNNEI. This CDR3 is 12 amino acids long. V lost 7 bases, J lost 2 bases, and 9 bases lay in between. CDR3 in DNA: TGTGCCAGCAACACAGTAACCTACGAGCAGTACTTC. Translated: CASNTVTYEQYF.

The V gene is TRBV11-2, the J gene TRBJ1-2, with 7 nucleotides matching TRBD1. Germline V lookup: CDR1 SGHAT, CDR2 FQNNGV. This CDR3 contains 12 residues. Trimming at V came to 5 bases and at J to 4 bases, leaving 1 base not matched to a gene. The DNA of the CDR3 is TGTGCCAGCAGCAGACAGGGCTATGGCTACACCTTC. This codes for CASSRQGYGYTF. The full variable domain, completed using reference TRBV11-2 and TRBJ1-2, is EAGVAQSPRYKIIEKRQSVAFWCNPISGHATLYWYQQILGQGPKLLIQFQNNGVVDDSQLPKDRFSAERLKGVDSTLKIQPAKLEDSAVYLCASSRQGYGYTFGSGTRLTVV.

The J gene is TRBJ1-2, the V gene TRBV27; D gene ambiguous. The germline V gene has CDR1 MNHEY and CDR2 SMNVEV (reference sequence). Trimming pared 3 bases from V and 0 bases from J, leaving 8 bases between. This CDR3 spans 14 amino acids. Here the CDR3 DNA reads TGTGCCAGCAGTTTTGGCCAAGCTAACTATGGCTACACCTTC. This sequence encodes CASSFGQANYGYTF.